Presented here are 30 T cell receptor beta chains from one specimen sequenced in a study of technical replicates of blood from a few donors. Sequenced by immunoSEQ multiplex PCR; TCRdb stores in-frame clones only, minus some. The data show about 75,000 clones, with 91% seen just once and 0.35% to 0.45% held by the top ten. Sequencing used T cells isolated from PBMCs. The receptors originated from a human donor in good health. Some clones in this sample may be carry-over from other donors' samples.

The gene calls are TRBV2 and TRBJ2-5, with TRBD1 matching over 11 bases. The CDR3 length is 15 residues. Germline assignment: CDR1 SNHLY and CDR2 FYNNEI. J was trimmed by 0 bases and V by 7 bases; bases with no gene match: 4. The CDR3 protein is CASIRTGGYQETQYF. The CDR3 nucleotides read TGTGCCAGCATCAGGACAGGGGGCTACCAAGAGACCCAGTACTTC.

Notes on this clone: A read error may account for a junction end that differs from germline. DNA of the CDR3: TGCGCCAGCAACCAAGATGCGGCGGGTAGCTCCTACGAGCAGTACTTC. It encodes CASNQDAAGSSYEQYF. The V gene is TRBV4-1, the J gene TRBJ2-7, with a weak D call TRBD2 (5 bases). The CDR3 has 16 residues. Germline values: CDR1 MGHRA, CDR2 YSYEKL.

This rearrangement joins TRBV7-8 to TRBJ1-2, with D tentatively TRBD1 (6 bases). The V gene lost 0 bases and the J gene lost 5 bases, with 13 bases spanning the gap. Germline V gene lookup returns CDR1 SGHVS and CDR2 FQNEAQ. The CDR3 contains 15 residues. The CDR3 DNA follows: TGTGCCAGCAGCTTAGCGGGGGCAGATAGTTATGGCTACACCTTC. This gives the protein CASSLAGADSYGYTF. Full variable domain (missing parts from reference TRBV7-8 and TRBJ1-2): GAGVSQSPRYKVAKRGQDVALRCDPISGHVSLFWYQQALGQGPEFLTYFQNEAQLDKSGLPSDRFFAERPEGSVSTLKIQRTQQEDSAVYLCASSLAGADSYGYTFGSGTRLTVV.

The CDR3 DNA reads TGTGCCAGCAGCTTCACCGAGGGCGCGGACAGGTTGAACACTGAAGCTTTCTTT. Residues: CASSFTEGADRLNTEAFF. The chain couples TRBV7-9 to TRBJ1-1, with TRBD1 matching over 7 bases. The V gene's germline CDR1 is SEHNR and CDR2 FQNEAQ (reference sequence). The V and J ends lost 3 bases and 0 bases, in that order; junction bases with no gene match: 13. The CDR3 runs 18 residues.

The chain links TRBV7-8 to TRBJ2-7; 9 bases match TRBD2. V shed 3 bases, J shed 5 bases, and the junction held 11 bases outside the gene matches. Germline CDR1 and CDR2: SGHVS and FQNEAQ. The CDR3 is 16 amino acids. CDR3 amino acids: CASSLTSGQLLHEQYF. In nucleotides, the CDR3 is TGTGCCAGCAGCTTGACTAGCGGCCAACTCCTACACGAGCAGTACTTC.

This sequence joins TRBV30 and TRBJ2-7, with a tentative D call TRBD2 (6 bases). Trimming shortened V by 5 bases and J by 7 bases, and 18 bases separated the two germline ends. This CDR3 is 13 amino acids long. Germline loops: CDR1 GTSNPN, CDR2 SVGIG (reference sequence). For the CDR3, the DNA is TGTGCCTGGCGGGAGCTCGGGGAGCCTGAGCAGTACTTC. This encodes CAWRELGEPEQYF.

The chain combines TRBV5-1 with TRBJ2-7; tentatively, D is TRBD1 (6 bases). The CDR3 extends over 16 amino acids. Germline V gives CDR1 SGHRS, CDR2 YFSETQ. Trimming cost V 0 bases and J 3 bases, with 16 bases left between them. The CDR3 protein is CASSLARGFPFYEQYF. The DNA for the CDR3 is TGCGCCAGCAGCTTGGCCAGGGGTTTCCCCTTCTACGAGCAGTACTTC.

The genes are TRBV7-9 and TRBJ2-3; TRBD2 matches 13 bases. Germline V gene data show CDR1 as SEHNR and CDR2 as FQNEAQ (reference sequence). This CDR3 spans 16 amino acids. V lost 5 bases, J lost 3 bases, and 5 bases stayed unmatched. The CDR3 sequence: CASSTGLAGETDTQYF. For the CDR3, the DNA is TGTGCCAGCAGCACCGGACTAGCGGGGGAGACAGATACGCAGTATTTT.

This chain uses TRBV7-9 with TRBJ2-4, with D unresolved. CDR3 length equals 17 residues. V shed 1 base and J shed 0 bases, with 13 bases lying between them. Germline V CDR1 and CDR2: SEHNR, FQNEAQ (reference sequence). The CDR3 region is CASSLDLLMVAKNIQYF. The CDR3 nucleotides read TGTGCCAGCAGCTTAGATCTCCTAATGGTAGCCAAAAACATTCAGTACTTC.

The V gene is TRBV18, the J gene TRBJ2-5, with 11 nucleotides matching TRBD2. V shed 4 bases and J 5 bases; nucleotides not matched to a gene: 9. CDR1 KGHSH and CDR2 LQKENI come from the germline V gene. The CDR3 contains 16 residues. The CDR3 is CASSLYSGRAVETQYF. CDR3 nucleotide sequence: TGTGCCAGCTCACTATATAGCGGGAGGGCCGTCGAGACCCAGTACTTC.

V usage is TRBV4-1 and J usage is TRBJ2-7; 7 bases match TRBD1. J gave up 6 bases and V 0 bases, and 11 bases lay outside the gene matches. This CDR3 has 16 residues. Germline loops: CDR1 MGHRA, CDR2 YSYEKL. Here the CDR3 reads CASSQESRQGASEQYF. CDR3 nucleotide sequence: TGCGCCAGCAGCCAAGAGTCGAGACAGGGAGCGAGCGAGCAGTACTTC.

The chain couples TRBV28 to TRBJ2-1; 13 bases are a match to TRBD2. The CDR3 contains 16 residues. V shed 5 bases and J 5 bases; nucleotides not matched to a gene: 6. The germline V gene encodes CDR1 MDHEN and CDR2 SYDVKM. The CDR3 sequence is CASSVEGLAGNNEQFF. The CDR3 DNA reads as TGTGCCAGCAGTGTTGAGGGACTAGCGGGAAACAATGAGCAGTTCTTC.

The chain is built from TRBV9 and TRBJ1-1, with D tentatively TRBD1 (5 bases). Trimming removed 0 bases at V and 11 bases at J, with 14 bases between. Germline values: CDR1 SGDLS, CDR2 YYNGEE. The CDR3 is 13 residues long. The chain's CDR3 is CASSVVRGGEAFF. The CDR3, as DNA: TGTGCCAGCAGCGTAGTAAGGGGCGGTGAGGCTTTCTTT.

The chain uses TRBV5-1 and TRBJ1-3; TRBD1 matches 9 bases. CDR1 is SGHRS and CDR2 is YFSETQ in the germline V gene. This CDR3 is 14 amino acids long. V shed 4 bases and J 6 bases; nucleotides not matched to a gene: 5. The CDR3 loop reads CASSLTGGENTIYF. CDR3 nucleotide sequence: TGCGCCAGCAGCCTGACAGGGGGGGAAAACACCATATATTTT.

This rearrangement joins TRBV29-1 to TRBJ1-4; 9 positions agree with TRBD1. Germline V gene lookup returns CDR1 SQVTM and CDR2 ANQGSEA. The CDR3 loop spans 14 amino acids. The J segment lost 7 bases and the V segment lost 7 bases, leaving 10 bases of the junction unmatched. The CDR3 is CSAQPGQGGEKLFF. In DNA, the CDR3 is TGCAGCGCTCAACCGGGACAGGGTGGTGAAAAACTGTTTTTT.

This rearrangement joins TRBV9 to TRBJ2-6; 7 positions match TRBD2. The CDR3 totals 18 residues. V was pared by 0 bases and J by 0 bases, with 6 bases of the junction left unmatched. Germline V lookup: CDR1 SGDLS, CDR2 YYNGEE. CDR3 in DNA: TGTGCCAGCAGCGTAGAACTAGCGACTATCTCTGGGGCCAACGTCCTGACTTTC. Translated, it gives CASSVELATISGANVLTF.

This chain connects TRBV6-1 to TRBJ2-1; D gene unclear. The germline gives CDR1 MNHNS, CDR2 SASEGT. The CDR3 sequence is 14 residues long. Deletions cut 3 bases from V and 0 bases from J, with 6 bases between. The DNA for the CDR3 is TGTGCCAGCAGTGAGGCTCTCTCCTACAATGAGCAGTTCTTC. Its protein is CASSEALSYNEQFF.

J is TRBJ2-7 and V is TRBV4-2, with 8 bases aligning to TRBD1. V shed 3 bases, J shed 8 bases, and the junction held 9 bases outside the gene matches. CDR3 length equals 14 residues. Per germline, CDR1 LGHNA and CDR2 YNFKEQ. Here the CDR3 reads CASSQFPGGGQQYF. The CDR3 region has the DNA TGTGCCAGCAGCCAGTTTCCAGGGGGCGGCCAGCAGTACTTC.

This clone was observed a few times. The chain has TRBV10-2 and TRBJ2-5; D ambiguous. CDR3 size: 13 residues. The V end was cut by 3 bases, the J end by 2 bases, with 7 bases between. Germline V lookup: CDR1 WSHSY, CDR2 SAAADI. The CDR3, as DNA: TGCGCCAGCAGTGACAGTGTACAAGAGACCCAGTACTTC. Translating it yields CASSDSVQETQYF.

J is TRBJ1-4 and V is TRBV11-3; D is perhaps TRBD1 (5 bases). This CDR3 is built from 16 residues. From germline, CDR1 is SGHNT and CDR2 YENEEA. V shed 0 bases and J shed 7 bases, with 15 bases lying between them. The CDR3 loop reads CASSLESWGVSEKLFF. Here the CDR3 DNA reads TGTGCCAGCAGCTTAGAGTCTTGGGGGGTCTCTGAAAAACTGTTTTTT.

The CDR3 nucleotides are TGTGCCAGCAGCTTTCAGGATCGAGTGCAGTACTTC. This translates into CASSFQDRVQYF. The J gene is TRBJ2-7, the V gene TRBV11-3, with unresolved D. Germline lookup yields CDR1 SGHNT and CDR2 YENEEA. V was shortened by 3 bases and J by 9 bases, with 12 bases between the two germline ends. This CDR3 region has 12 residues.

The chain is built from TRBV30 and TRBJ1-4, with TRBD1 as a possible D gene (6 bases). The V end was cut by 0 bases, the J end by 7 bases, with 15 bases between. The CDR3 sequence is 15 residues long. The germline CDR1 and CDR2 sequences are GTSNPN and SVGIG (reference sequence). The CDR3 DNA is TGTGCCTGGAGTGTAAGTGCAGGGGCAGCTGAAAAACTGTTTTTT. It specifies CAWSVSAGAAEKLFF.

The CDR3 loop is CASSLQGVGANVLTF. CDR3 nucleotide sequence: TGTGCCAGCAGCTTACAGGGTGTCGGGGCCAACGTCCTGACTTTC. The chain joins TRBV5-5 to TRBJ2-6, with D perhaps TRBD1 (6 bases). The length of the CDR3 is 15 residues. The germline V and J ends were trimmed by 2 bases and 4 bases, with 10 bases remaining between them. CDR1 and CDR2 from the germline V gene are SGHKS and YYEKEE (reference sequence).

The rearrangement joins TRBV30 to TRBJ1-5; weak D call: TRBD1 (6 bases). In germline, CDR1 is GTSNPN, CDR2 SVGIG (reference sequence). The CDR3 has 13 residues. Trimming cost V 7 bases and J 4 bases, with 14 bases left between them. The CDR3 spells CALKTGPNQPQHF. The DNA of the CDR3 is TGTGCCTTAAAGACAGGACCGAATCAGCCCCAGCATTTT.

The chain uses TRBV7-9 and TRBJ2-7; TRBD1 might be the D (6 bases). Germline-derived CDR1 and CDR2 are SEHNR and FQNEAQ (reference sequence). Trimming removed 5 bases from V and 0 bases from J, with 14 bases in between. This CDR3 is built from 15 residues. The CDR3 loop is CASSPRTVYSYEQYF. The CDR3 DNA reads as TGTGCCAGCAGCCCGAGGACAGTCTACTCCTACGAGCAGTACTTC.

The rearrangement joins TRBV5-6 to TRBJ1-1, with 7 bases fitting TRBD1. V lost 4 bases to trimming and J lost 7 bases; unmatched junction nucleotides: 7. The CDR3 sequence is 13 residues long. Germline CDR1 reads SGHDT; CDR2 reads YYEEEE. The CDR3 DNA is TGTGCCAGCAGCAGCGACAGGGCCGGTGAAGCTTTCTTT. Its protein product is CASSSDRAGEAFF.

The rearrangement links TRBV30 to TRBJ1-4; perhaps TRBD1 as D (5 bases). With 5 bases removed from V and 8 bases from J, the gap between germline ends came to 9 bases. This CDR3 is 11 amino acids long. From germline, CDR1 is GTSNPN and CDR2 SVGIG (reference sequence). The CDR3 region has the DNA TGTGCCTGGGGAGGGGCGGAAAAACTGTTTTTT. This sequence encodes CAWGGAEKLFF. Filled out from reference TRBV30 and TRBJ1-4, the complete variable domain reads SQTIHQWPATLVQPVGSPLSLECTVEGTSNPNLYWYRQAAGRGLQLLFYSVGIGQISSEVPQNLSASRPQDRQFILSSKKLLLSDSGFYLCAWGGAEKLFFGSGTQLSVL.

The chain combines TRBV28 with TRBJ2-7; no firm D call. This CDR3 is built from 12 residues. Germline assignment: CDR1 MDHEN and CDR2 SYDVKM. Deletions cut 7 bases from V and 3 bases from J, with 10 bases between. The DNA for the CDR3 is TGTGCCAGCAACCGGCTAGGCTACGAGCAGTACTTC. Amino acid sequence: CASNRLGYEQYF.

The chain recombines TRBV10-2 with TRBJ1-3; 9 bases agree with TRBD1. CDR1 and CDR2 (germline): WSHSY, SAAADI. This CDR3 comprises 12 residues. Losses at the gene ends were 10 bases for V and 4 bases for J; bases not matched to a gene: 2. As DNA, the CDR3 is TGCGCCATTGGGACAGGGGGAAACACCATATATTTT. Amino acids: CAIGTGGNTIYF.

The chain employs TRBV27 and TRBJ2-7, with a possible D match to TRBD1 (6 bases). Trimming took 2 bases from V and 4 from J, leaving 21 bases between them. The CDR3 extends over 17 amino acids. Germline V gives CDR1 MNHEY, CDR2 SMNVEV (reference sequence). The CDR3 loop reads CASSLELPGHGLYEQYF. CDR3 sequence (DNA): TGTGCCAGCAGTTTAGAGCTTCCGGGACACGGGCTATACGAGCAGTACTTC.